The 12 T cell receptor beta chains given below trace back to one sample, sequenced in a study of cytomegalovirus exposure and HLA in healthy donors. PCR was performed using 60 Vbeta and 13 Jbeta primers. Profiling relied on immunoSEQ multiplex PCR, and the TCRdb table lists in-frame clones only, not all of them. The table includes fewer than 150,000 clones, roughly four fifths detected once. The sequencing input was PBMCs. Every receptor here comes from a woman aged 18-30 years in good health and CMV-seronegative.

The chain employs TRBV5-1 and TRBJ2-7, with 8 bases lining up with TRBD1. Germline CDR1 reads SGHRS; CDR2 reads YFSETQ. This CDR3 region has 13 residues. J was trimmed by 2 bases and V by 7 bases; bases with no gene match: 5. As DNA, the CDR3 is TGCGCCAGCGGAACGGACAGGGCCTACGAGCAGTACTTC. Translation: CASGTDRAYEQYF.

This clone was detected only once. This chain uses TRBV7-8 with TRBJ1-2; D might be TRBD1 (6 bases). The CDR3 extends over 13 amino acids. Germline CDR1 is SGHVS and CDR2 is FQNEAQ. The ends were cut back, 1 base at V and 3 bases at J, with 6 bases in the middle. The CDR3 reads CASSLDRDYGYTF. The CDR3 nucleotides read TGTGCCAGCAGCTTAGACAGGGACTATGGCTACACCTTC.

CDR3 sequence: CASSQEDMDPGDNEQFF. In DNA, the CDR3 is TGCGCCAGCAGCCAGGAAGATATGGACCCAGGGGACAATGAGCAGTTCTTC. The V gene is TRBV4-1, the J gene TRBJ2-1; tentative D call: TRBD1 (6 bases). There are 17 residues in the CDR3. Trimming left V 3 bases short and J 5 bases short, with 20 bases between. Germline V lookup: CDR1 MGHRA, CDR2 YSYEKL.

The chain employs TRBV10-3 and TRBJ2-5; TRBD1 matches 7 bases. Losses at the gene ends were 0 bases for V and 0 bases for J; bases not matched to a gene: 10. The CDR3 sequence is 18 residues long. CDR1 is ENHRY, CDR2 SYGVKD, per germline. CDR3 loop: CAISESGWGQGDQETQYF. The CDR3 DNA is TGTGCCATCAGTGAGTCGGGTTGGGGCCAGGGGGACCAAGAGACCCAGTACTTC.

This clone showed up just once. The chain joins TRBV7-7 to TRBJ1-1, with D possibly being TRBD1 (5 bases). Germline loops: CDR1 SSHAT, CDR2 FNYEAQ (reference sequence). V was shortened by 5 bases and J by 5 bases, with 12 bases between the two germline ends. The CDR3 loop spans 13 amino acids. CDR3 nucleotide sequence: TGTGCCAGCAGCACCCAACCAGGGACTGAAGCTTTCTTT. This translates into CASSTQPGTEAFF.

The gene calls are TRBV4-3 and TRBJ1-2, with TRBD1 identical over 12 bases. J was trimmed by 6 bases and V by 4 bases; bases with no gene match: 6. Germline CDR1 is LGHNA and CDR2 is YSLEER. CDR3 length: 15 amino acids. CDR3 nucleotides: TGCGCCAGCAGCCTACGGGACAGGGGGCCGCATGGCTACACCTTC. This translates into CASSLRDRGPHGYTF.

This chain links TRBV4-3 with TRBJ2-1; D unclear. The V gene lost 8 bases and the J gene lost 4 bases, with 9 bases spanning the gap. From germline, CDR1 is LGHNA and CDR2 YSLEER. The CDR3 is 12 residues long. The CDR3 region has the DNA TGCGCCAGCGTCCCCACTTACAATGAGCAGTTCTTC. This sequence encodes CASVPTYNEQFF.

The gene calls are TRBV30 and TRBJ1-1; D is perhaps TRBD1 (6 bases). There are 15 residues in the CDR3. Trimming shortened V by 2 bases and J by 6 bases, and 19 bases separated the two germline ends. CDR1 and CDR2 (germline): GTSNPN, SVGIG (reference sequence). The CDR3, as DNA: TGTGCCTGGAGTACGCAACAGGGAAGGTTCGCTGAAGCTTTCTTT. Protein: CAWSTQQGRFAEAFF.

This rearrangement joins TRBV12-5 to TRBJ1-4; possibly TRBD1 for D (6 bases). The CDR3 extends over 14 amino acids. Germline loops: CDR1 LGHNT, CDR2 FRNRAP. V lost 3 bases, J lost 7 bases, and 12 bases lay in between. CDR3 nucleotides: TGTGCTAGTGGTTTAGGGAGGGGGGGTGAAAAACTGTTTTTT. Amino acids: CASGLGRGGEKLFF.

This clone has a handful of counts. The chain uses TRBV12-5 and TRBJ1-1, with TRBD1 identical over 7 bases. V lost 6 bases and J lost 4; bases outside the gene matches: 11. This CDR3 spans 15 amino acids. In germline, CDR1 is LGHNT, CDR2 FRNRAP. CDR3 loop: CASGEHRGSTTEAFF. As DNA, the CDR3 is TGTGCTAGTGGAGAACACAGGGGCAGCACCACTGAAGCTTTCTTT.

V gene TRBV15 combines with J gene TRBJ2-3; a weak D match, TRBD1 (6 bases). Deletions cut 5 bases from V and 6 bases from J, with 12 bases between. The germline gives CDR1 LNHNV, CDR2 YYDKDF (reference sequence). This CDR3 region has 13 residues. The chain's CDR3 is CATSQGSLDTQYF. CDR3 nucleotide sequence: TGTGCCACCAGCCAGGGGTCCCTGGATACGCAGTATTTT.

The CDR3 nucleotides read TGTGCCAGCAGTTCTCGGGCGGGGTCTAATGAAAAACTGTTTTTT. Protein sequence: CASSSRAGSNEKLFF. V and J are TRBV28 and TRBJ1-4; no clear D. From germline, CDR1 is MDHEN and CDR2 SYDVKM. The CDR3 runs 15 residues. Trimming shortened V by 4 bases and J by 3 bases, and 12 bases separated the two germline ends. Drawing the rest from reference TRBV28 and TRBJ1-4, the complete variable domain is DVKVTQSSRYLVKRTGEKVFLECVQDMDHENMFWYRQDPGLGLRLIYFSYDVKMKEKGDIPEGYSVSREKKERFSLILESASTNQTSMYLCASSSRAGSNEKLFFGSGTQLSVL.